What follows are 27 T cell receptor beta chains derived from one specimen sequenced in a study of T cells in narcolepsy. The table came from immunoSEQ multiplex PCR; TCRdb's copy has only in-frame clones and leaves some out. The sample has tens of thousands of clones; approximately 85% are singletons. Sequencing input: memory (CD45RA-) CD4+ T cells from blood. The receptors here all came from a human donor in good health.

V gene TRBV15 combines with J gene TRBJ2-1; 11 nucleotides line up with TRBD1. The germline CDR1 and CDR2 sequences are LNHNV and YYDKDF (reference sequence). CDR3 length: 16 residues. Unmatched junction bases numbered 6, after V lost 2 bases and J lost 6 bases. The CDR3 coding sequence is TGTGCCACCAGCAGATACGGACAGGGGGCCCTCAATGAGCAGTTCTTC. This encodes CATSRYGQGALNEQFF. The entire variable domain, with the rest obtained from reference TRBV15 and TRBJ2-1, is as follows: DAMVIQNPRYQVTQFGKPVTLSCSQTLNHNVMYWYQQKSSQAPKLLFHYYDKDFNNEADTPDNFQSRRPNTSFCFLDIRSPGLGDTAMYLCATSRYGQGALNEQFFGPGTRLTVL.

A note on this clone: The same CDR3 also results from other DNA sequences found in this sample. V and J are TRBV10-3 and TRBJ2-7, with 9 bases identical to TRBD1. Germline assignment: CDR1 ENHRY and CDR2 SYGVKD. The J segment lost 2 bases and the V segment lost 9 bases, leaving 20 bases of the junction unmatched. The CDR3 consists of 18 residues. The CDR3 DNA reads TGTGCCATTGGTCGGTCTGGGGGTGGGACAGGGTTTCCCTACGAGCAGTACTTC. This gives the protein CAIGRSGGGTGFPYEQYF.

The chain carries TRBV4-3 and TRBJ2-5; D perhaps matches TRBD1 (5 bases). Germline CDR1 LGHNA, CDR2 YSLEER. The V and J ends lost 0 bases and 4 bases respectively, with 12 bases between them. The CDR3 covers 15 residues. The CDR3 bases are TGCGCCAGCAGCCAAGATCAGGGCCTTTTAGAGACCCAGTACTTC. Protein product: CASSQDQGLLETQYF.

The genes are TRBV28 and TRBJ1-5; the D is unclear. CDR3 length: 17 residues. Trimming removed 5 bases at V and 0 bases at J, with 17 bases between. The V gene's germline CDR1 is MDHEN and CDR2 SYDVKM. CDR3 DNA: TGTGCCAGCAGTCTCCCGACCTCCACCTATAGCAATCAGCCCCAGCATTTT. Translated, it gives CASSLPTSTYSNQPQHF.

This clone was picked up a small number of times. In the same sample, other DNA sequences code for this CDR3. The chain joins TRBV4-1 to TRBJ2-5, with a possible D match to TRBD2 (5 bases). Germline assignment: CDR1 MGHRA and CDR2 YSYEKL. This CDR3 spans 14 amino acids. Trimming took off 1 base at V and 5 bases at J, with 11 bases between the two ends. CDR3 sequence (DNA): TGCGCCAGCAGCCAAGGGACTTCGGGCGAGACCCAGTACTTC. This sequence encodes CASSQGTSGETQYF.

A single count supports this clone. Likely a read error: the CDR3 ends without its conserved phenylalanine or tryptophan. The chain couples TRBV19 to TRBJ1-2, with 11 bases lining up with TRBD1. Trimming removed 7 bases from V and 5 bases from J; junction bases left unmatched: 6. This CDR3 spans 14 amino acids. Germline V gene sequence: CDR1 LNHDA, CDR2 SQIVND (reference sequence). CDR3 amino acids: CASTGDRGRYGYTL. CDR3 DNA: TGTGCCAGTACCGGGGACAGGGGGAGGTATGGCTACACCCTC.

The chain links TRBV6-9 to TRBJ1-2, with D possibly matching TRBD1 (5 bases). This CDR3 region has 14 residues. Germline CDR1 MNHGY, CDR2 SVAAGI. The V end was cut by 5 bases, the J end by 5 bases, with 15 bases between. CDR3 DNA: TGTGCCAGCAGTCCAACCCGGGACGGATATGGCTACACCTTC. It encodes CASSPTRDGYGYTF.

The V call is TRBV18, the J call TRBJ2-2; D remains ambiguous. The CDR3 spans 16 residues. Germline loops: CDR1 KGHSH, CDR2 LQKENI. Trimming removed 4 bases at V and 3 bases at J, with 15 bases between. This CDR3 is CASSRKQGVDTGELFF. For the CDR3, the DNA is TGTGCCAGCTCACGGAAACAAGGCGTTGACACCGGGGAGCTGTTTTTT.

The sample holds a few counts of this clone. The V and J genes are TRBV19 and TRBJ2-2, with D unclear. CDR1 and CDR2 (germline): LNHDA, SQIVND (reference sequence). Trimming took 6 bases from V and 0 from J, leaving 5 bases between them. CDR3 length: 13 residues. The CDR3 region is CASRVPNTGELFF. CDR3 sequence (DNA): TGTGCCAGTAGAGTTCCGAACACCGGGGAGCTGTTTTTT.

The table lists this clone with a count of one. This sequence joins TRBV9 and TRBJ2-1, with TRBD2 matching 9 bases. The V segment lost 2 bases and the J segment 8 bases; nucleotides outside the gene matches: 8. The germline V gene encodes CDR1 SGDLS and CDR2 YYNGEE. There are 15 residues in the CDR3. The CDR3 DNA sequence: TGTGCCAGCAGCGTGGAGGCTAGCGGGACCTATGAGCAGTTCTTC. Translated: CASSVEASGTYEQFF.

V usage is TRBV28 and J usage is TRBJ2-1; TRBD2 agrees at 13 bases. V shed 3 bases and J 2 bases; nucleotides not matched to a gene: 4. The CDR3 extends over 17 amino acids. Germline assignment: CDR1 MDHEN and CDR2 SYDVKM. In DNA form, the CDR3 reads TGTGCCAGCAGTTTGCCCGGGACTAGCGGGGCCTACAATGAGCAGTTCTTC. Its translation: CASSLPGTSGAYNEQFF.

As DNA, the CDR3 is TGTGCCAGTAGTGAGTTGACCGGACAGAACTATGGCTACACCTTC. It encodes CASSELTGQNYGYTF. The genes are TRBV19 and TRBJ1-2; a weak D match, TRBD1 (6 bases). Trimming pared 5 bases from V and 2 bases from J, leaving 15 bases between. Germline assignment: CDR1 LNHDA and CDR2 SQIVND (reference sequence). The CDR3 consists of 15 residues.

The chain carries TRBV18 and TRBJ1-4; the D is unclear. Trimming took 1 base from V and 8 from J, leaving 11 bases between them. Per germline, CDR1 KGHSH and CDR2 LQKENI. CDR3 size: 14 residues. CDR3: CASSPQGGAEKLFF. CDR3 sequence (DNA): TGTGCCAGCTCACCACAGGGCGGTGCGGAAAAACTGTTTTTT.

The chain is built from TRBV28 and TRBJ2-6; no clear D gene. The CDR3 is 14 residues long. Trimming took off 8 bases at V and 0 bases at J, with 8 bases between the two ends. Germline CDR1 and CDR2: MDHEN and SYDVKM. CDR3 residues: CASLGFSGANVLTF. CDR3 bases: TGTGCCAGCCTAGGTTTCTCTGGGGCCAACGTCCTGACTTTC.

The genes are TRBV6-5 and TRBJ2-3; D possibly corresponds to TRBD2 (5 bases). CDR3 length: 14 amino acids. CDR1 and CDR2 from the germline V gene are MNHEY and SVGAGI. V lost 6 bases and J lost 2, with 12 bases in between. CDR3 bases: TGTGCCAGCAGGGCCGGGATAACCACAGATACGCAGTATTTT. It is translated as CASRAGITTDTQYF.

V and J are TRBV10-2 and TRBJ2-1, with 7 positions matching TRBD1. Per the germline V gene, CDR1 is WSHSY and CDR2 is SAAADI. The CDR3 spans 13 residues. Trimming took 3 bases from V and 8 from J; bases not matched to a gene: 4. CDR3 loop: CASSDRQGDEQFF. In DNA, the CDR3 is TGCGCCAGCAGTGATCGACAGGGCGATGAGCAGTTCTTC.

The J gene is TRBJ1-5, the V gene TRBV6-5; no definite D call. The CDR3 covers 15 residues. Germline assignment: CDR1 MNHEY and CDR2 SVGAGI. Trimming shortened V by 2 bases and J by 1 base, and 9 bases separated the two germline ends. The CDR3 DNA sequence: TGTGCCAGCAGTTACGACGGGAAAAGCAATCAGCCCCAGCATTTT. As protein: CASSYDGKSNQPQHF.

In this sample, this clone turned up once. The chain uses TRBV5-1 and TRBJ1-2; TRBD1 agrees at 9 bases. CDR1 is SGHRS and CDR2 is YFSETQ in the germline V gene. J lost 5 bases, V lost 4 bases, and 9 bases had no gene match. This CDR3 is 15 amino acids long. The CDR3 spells CASSPRDREKYGYTF. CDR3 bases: TGCGCCAGCAGCCCAAGGGACAGGGAGAAGTATGGCTACACCTTC.

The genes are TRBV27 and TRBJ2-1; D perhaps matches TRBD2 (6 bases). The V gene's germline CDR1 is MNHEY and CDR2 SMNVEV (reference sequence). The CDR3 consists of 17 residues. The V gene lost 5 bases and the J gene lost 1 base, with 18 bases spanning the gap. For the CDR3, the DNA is TGTGCCAGCAGTAGAGGTAAGACGCGGGAATCCTACAATGAGCAGTTCTTC. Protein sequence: CASSRGKTRESYNEQFF.

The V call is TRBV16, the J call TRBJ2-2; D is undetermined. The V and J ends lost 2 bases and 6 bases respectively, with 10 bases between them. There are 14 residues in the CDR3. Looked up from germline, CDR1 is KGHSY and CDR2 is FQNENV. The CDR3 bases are TGTGCCAGCAGCCAAAGTCGAGGTCCCGGGGAGCTGTTTTTT. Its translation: CASSQSRGPGELFF.

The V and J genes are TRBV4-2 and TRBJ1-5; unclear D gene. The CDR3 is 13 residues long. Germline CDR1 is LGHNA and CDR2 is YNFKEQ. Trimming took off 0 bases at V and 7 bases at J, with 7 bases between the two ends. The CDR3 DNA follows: TGTGCCAGCAGCCAAGATCTTGACCAGCCCCAGCATTTT. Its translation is CASSQDLDQPQHF.

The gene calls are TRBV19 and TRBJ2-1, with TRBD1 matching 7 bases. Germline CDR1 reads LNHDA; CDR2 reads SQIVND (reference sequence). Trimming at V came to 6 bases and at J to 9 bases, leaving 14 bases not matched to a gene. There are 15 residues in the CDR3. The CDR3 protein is CASSSDRVRLAEQFF. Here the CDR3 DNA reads TGTGCCAGTAGCTCAGACAGGGTGAGGCTTGCTGAGCAGTTCTTC.

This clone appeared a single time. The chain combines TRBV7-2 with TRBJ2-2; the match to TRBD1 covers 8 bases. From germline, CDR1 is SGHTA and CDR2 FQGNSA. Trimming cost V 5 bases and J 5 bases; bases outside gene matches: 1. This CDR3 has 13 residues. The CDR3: CASSGDRTGELFF. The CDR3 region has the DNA TGTGCCAGCAGCGGGGACAGGACCGGGGAGCTGTTTTTT.

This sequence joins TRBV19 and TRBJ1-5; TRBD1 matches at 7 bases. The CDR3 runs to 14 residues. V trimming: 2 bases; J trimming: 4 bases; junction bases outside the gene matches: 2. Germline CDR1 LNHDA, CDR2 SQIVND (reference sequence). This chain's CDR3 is CASSIMTGNQPQHF. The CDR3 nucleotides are TGTGCCAGTAGTATAATGACAGGGAATCAGCCCCAGCATTTT.

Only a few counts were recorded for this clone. Here the CDR3 reads CASSLEGRTFSGNTIYF. CDR3 DNA: TGCGCCAGCAGCTTGGAGGGACGGACCTTCTCTGGAAACACCATATATTTT. The chain couples TRBV5-1 to TRBJ1-3; tentatively, D is TRBD1 (5 bases). Looked up from germline, CDR1 is SGHRS and CDR2 is YFSETQ. The germline V and J ends were trimmed by 0 bases and 0 bases, with 13 bases remaining between them. The CDR3 covers 17 residues. Supplemented by reference TRBV5-1 and TRBJ1-3, the full variable domain reads KAGVTQTPRYLIKTRGQQVTLSCSPISGHRSVSWYQQTPGQGLQFLFEYFSETQRNKGNFPGRFSGRQFSNSRSEMNVSTLELGDSALYLCASSLEGRTFSGNTIYFGEGSWLTVV.

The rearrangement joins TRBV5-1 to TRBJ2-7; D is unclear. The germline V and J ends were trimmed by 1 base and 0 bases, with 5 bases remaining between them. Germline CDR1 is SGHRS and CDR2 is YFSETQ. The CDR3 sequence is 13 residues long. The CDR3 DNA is TGCGCCAGCAGCTTGCCTAACTCCTACGAGCAGTACTTC. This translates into CASSLPNSYEQYF.

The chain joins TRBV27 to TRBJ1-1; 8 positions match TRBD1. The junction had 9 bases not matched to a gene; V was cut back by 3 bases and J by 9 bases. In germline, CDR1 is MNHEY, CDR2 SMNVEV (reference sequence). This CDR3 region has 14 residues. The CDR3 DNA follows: TGTGCCAGCAGTTTCTCGCAGGGGGCCCCAAAAGCTTTCTTT. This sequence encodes CASSFSQGAPKAFF.